The 7 T cell receptor beta chains below come from one sample, sequenced in a study of blood T cells in healthy people across ages. Together with a sample-barcoded 5' primer, a J-beta primer mix was included in a second PCR lasting roughly 6 to 12 cycles. MiXCR, applied by TCRdb to the 5' RACE reads, yields one record per CDR3 protein. The profile covers about 1.7 million distinct CDR3 sequences, with 28% appearing a single time and 6.5% to 8.5% taken by the ten largest. The sequenced sample consisted of blood. These receptors were taken from a woman aged 25 to 39 in good health.

The chain's CDR3 is CSASGSGPSDTQYF. CDR3 coding DNA: TGCAGTGCTAGCGGATCCGGCCCATCAGATACGCAGTATTTT. The chain links TRBV20-1 to TRBJ2-3; D gene ambiguous. This CDR3 is 14 amino acids long. V was clipped by 3 bases and J by 4 bases, with 14 bases between them. Germline-derived CDR1 and CDR2 are DFQATT and SNEGSKA (reference sequence).

The V and J genes are TRBV12-5 and TRBJ2-1; the match to TRBD2 covers 7 bases. This CDR3 contains 14 residues. CDR1 and CDR2 from the germline V gene are LGHNT and FRNRAP. Trimming removed 9 bases from V and 3 bases from J; junction bases left unmatched: 8. The CDR3 loop reads CASQAREGYNEQFF. CDR3 nucleotides: TGTGCTAGCCAAGCGAGGGAGGGCTACAATGAGCAGTTCTTC.

This clonotype has ten or more counts. This rearrangement joins TRBV29-1 to TRBJ2-3, with TRBD2 matching over 11 bases. This CDR3 has 16 residues. The germline V gene has CDR1 SQVTM and CDR2 ANQGSEA. With V trimmed by 3 bases and J by 5 bases, 10 bases remained unmatched. CDR3 sequence: CSVELFALAGGDTQYF. The CDR3 nucleotides are TGCAGCGTTGAGCTTTTTGCTCTAGCGGGAGGAGATACGCAGTATTTT.

The V gene is TRBV24-1, the J gene TRBJ1-5, with D unresolved. Germline lookup yields CDR1 KGHDR and CDR2 SFDVKD. This CDR3 is built from 16 residues. Trimming pared 9 bases from V and 6 bases from J, leaving 23 bases between. The CDR3 spells CATGMTGENMGQPQHF. The CDR3 DNA sequence: TGTGCCACCGGGATGACCGGGGAAAATATGGGTCAGCCCCAGCATTTT.

In regard to this clonotype: Since a much larger clone is just one base distant, this may be a read error. The chain uses TRBV29-1 and TRBJ2-3; the D gene could be TRBD1 or TRBD2 (5 bases each). Germline CDR1 reads SQVTM; CDR2 reads ANQGSEA. This CDR3 is 11 amino acids long. The DNA of the CDR3 is TGCAGCGTTGGGATGAGGGACCAGCAGGATTTT. Its translation: CSVGMRDQQDF.

This clonotype occurred many times. The chain recombines TRBV6-6 with TRBJ2-5; 12 nucleotides line up with TRBD2. The V gene's germline CDR1 is MNHNY and CDR2 SVGAGI (reference sequence). The J segment lost 4 bases and the V segment lost 2 bases, leaving 8 bases of the junction unmatched. The CDR3 has 17 amino acids. Here the CDR3 DNA reads TGTGCCAGCAGTTACGGTTCGGGACTAGCGGGTACAGAGACCCAGTACTTC. Translating it yields CASSYGSGLAGTETQYF.

The gene calls are TRBV12-3 or TRBV12-4 and TRBJ1-1, with D unresolved. The CDR3 runs to 12 residues. Trimming took 8 bases from V and 3 from J, leaving 10 bases between them. The CDR3 DNA is TGTGCCAGCCGGGTTATCGACACTGAAGCTTTCTTT. Its protein product is CASRVIDTEAFF.